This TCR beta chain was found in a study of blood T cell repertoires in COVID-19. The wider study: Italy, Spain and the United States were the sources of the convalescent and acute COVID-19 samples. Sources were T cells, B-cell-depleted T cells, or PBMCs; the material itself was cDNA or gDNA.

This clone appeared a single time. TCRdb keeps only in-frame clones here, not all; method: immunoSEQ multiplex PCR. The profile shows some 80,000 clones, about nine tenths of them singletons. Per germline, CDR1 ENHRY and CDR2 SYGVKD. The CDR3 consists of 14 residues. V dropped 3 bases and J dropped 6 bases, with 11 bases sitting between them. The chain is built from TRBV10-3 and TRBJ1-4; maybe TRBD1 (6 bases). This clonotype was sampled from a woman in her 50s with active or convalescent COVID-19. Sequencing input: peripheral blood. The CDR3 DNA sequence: TGTGCCATCAGTGAAAGGGGGGGGGATGAAAAACTGTTTTTT. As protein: CAISERGGDEKLFF.